These 25 T cell receptor beta chains were all obtained from the same sample, sequenced in a study of tumor and adjacent non-tumor tissue in lung cancer. A modified ARM-PCR protocol with three rounds of nested PCR amplified TCRbeta. MiXCR was run by TCRdb on the multiplex PCR reads, yielding one entry per CDR3 protein. The data contain about 50,000 distinct CDR3 sequences, about 70% of them singletons. This sample's RNA came from whole unsorted tissue. Distant lung tissue was collected more than 3 cm away from the tumor edge. The sequencing sample was made of distant non-tumor lung tissue. The receptors were gathered from a woman aged 60 to 75 with non-small cell lung cancer.

On this clonotype itself: Being one base from a much bigger clone, this may be a read error. CDR3 region: CASSFAPQGETQYF. The CDR3 nucleotides are TGTGCCAGCAGTTTTGCGCCTCAGGGCGAGACCCAGTACTTC. The rearrangement joins TRBV28 to TRBJ2-5, with TRBD1 as a possible D gene (5 bases). The CDR3 runs to 14 residues. Trimming removed 3 bases at V and 5 bases at J, with 13 bases between. Germline lookup yields CDR1 MDHEN and CDR2 SYDVKM.

A remark on this clonotype: Just one base apart from a much larger clone, this may be a read error. The chain recombines TRBV20-1 with TRBJ2-1; D possibly corresponds to TRBD1 (6 bases). The germline CDR1 and CDR2 sequences are DFQATT and SNEGSKA (reference sequence). This CDR3 spans 15 amino acids. V was cut by 0 bases and J by 7 bases, with 16 bases left in between. This CDR3 reads CSARDLGGVGNEQFF. The CDR3 DNA sequence: TGCAGTGCTAGAGATTTAGGGGGAGTCGGGAATGAGCAGTTCTTC.

The sample holds many counts of this clonotype. A much larger clone is a single base away; this may be a read error. The V and J genes are TRBV29-1 and TRBJ2-2, with TRBD2 as a possible D gene (6 bases). The CDR3 loop spans 13 amino acids. Germline values: CDR1 SQVTM, CDR2 ANQGSEA. The CDR3 protein is CSVASGPTGGLFF. CDR3 bases: TGCAGCGTTGCCTCCGGGCCTACCGGGGGGCTGTTTTTT.

The count of this clonotype is one. The junction departs from the called germline gene at one end, perhaps through a read error. CDR3 sequence: CASSLDRSKGPDTGELFF. CDR3 nucleotides: TGTGCCAGCAGCTTGGACAGATCAAAGGGCCCGGACACCGGGGAGTTGTTTTTT. The rearrangement uses TRBV5-4 and TRBJ2-2; D may correspond to TRBD1 or TRBD2 (5 bases each). The CDR3 is 18 residues long. Germline V gives CDR1 SGHNT, CDR2 YYREEE (reference sequence).

Note on this clonotype: Sequence at one end of the junction differs from germline and may be a read error. This sequence joins TRBV11-3 and TRBJ1-3; D is uncertain. The CDR3 sequence is 13 residues long. Germline CDR1 SGHNT, CDR2 YENEEA. CDR3 protein: CASGLRLSNTIYF. CDR3 coding DNA: TGTGCCAGCGGCTTAAGACTGTCCAACACCATATATTTT.

Regarding this clonotype: A read error may explain this, as a much larger clone is one base away. Since the CDR3 does not end with the conserved phenylalanine or tryptophan, this likely comes from a read error. The V call is TRBV5-5, the J call TRBJ2-5, with D perhaps TRBD1 or TRBD2 (6 bases each). Germline V gives CDR1 SGHKS, CDR2 YYEKEE (reference sequence). The length of the CDR3 is 17 residues. V was pared by 4 bases and J by 5 bases, with 24 bases between. The CDR3 reads CASSPGDRGDNTETQYL. CDR3 DNA: TGTGCCAGCAGCCCGGGCGATAGGGGGGATAATACGGAGACCCAGTACCTC.

A word on this clonotype: The CDR3 ends on some other residue instead of the conserved phenylalanine or tryptophan, so this is likely a read error. The genes are TRBV6-2 or TRBV6-3 and TRBJ2-7; a possible D gene is TRBD1 (7 bases). V lost 3 bases and J lost 4, with 13 bases in between. CDR1 and CDR2 (germline): MNHEY, SVGEGT. This CDR3 is 14 amino acids long. The CDR3 here is CASSYGGTAYEQYS. DNA for the CDR3: TGTGCCAGCAGTTATGGAGGGACAGCATACGAGCAGTACTCC.

About this clonotype: Relative to the germline gene, one junction end is altered; a read error may explain this. The chain joins TRBV12-3 or TRBV12-4 to TRBJ2-7, with D perhaps TRBD2 (5 bases). The CDR3 runs to 14 residues. The CDR3, as DNA: TGTGCCAGCAGAATACTAGGGTACTCCTACGAGCAATACTTC. Residues: CASRILGYSYEQYF.

Turning to this clonotype: At one boundary the junction diverges from the germline segment, which might be a read error. V is TRBV19 and J is TRBJ2-4; 16 nucleotides match TRBD2. Germline V lookup: CDR1 LNHDA, CDR2 SQIVND (reference sequence). The CDR3 covers 18 residues. The CDR3 region has the DNA TGTGCCAATAGTACGGGACTAGCGGGGGGGGGAGCCAATAACATTCAGTACTTC. Translating it yields CANSTGLAGGGANNIQYF.

As concerns this clonotype: At one end the junction does not follow the germline gene, possibly because of a read error. The CDR3 here is CANSLDDRYNSPLHF. DNA for the CDR3: TGTGCCAACAGCTTAGACGATAGATATAATTCACCCCTCCACTTT. The chain has TRBV11-3 and TRBJ1-6, with D unclear. Per the germline V gene, CDR1 is SGHNT and CDR2 is YENEEA. The CDR3 runs 15 residues.

This clonotype came up once. A much bigger clone sits one base away, suggesting this may be a read error. The genes are TRBV30 and TRBJ1-1, with D uncertain. Germline V gene sequence: CDR1 GTSNPN, CDR2 SVGIG (reference sequence). Trimming removed 4 bases from V and 3 bases from J, with 15 bases in between. There are 14 residues in the CDR3. The CDR3 loop reads CAWKIFAVDTEAFF. The CDR3, as DNA: TGTGCCTGGAAAATTTTCGCTGTGGACACTGAAGCTTTCTTT.

V gene TRBV6-6 combines with J gene TRBJ2-1; D may be TRBD2 (5 bases). The germline V gene encodes CDR1 MNHNY and CDR2 SVGAGI (reference sequence). CDR3 length: 14 amino acids. The CDR3 loop is CASCYSLYGDEQFF. As DNA, the CDR3 is TGTGCTAGCTGTTACTCCCTTTACGGGGATGAGCAGTTCTTC.

For this clonotype: An end of the junction does not agree with germline; a read error may underlie this. This chain uses TRBV4-1 with TRBJ2-7, with D possibly being TRBD2 (6 bases). The germline V gene encodes CDR1 MGHRA and CDR2 YSYEKL. CDR3 length equals 14 residues. Written as DNA, the CDR3 is TGCGCCATCAGCCAAGATACTAGAGGAGGGGAGCAGTACTTC. This gives the protein CAISQDTRGGEQYF.

This clonotype was recorded many times. The chain is built from TRBV28 and TRBJ1-6; D may be TRBD1 (5 bases). CDR1 is MDHEN, CDR2 SYDVKM, per germline. The CDR3 is made up of 14 amino acids. V shed 3 bases and J shed 7 bases, with 10 bases lying between them. In DNA, the CDR3 is TGTGCCAGCAGTTTGGAAAGGGGCAATTCACCCCTCCACTTT. Encoded protein: CASSLERGNSPLHF.

This clonotype is medium-sized in the sample. The V call is TRBV4-3, the J call TRBJ1-6, with D unresolved. The CDR3 length is 15 residues. The V end was cut by 4 bases, the J end by 6 bases, with 13 bases between. CDR1 LGHNA and CDR2 YSLEER come from the germline V gene. Written as DNA, the CDR3 is TGCGCCAGCAGCCCGGGCCGGCTGATTAATTCACCCCTCCACTTT. Its protein product is CASSPGRLINSPLHF.

Remarks on this clonotype: At one boundary the junction diverges from the germline segment, which might be a read error. This rearrangement joins TRBV29-1 to TRBJ2-1, with D maybe TRBD2 (6 bases). CDR3 length: 13 amino acids. CDR1 is SQVTM and CDR2 is ANQGSEA in the germline V gene. CDR3 nucleotides: TGCAACGTTGATGGGGTGGGAGGCAATGAGCAGCTCTTC. Protein product: CNVDGVGGNEQLF.

This clonotype was observed a handful of times. At one end, the junction sequence differs from germline, possibly due to a read error. This rearrangement joins TRBV7-9 to TRBJ1-1, with D unresolved. Germline V CDR1 and CDR2: SEHNR, FQNEAQ (reference sequence). This CDR3 spans 14 amino acids. The CDR3 DNA reads as TGTGCCAGCAGCCGAGAAGGCGTGAACACTGAAGATTTCTTT. Its translation is CASSREGVNTEDFF.

To note about this clonotype: Since no conserved phenylalanine or tryptophan closes the CDR3, a read error is the likely cause. The chain is built from TRBV12-3 or TRBV12-4 and TRBJ1-2; D is undetermined. This CDR3 is 13 amino acids long. V was pared by 8 bases and J by 8 bases, with 18 bases between. CDR3 loop: CASSSGRFDGYTS. Here the CDR3 DNA reads TGTGCCAGCTCCAGTGGGAGGTTCGACGGCTACACCTCC.

As concerns this clonotype: The germline gene is not matched at one end of the junction; a read error may be the cause. The chain employs TRBV24-1 and TRBJ2-5; TRBD2 might be the D (6 bases). This CDR3 spans 15 amino acids. Germline V lookup: CDR1 KGHDR, CDR2 SFDVKD. CDR3 residues: CATGDPKQSGETQYF. In DNA form, the CDR3 reads TGTGCCACCGGTGATCCAAAACAGAGCGGGGAGACCCAGTACTTC.

Details on this clonotype: An end of the junction does not agree with germline; a read error may underlie this. The genes are TRBV4-1 and TRBJ1-2, with TRBD1 identical over 10 bases. The CDR3 runs 15 residues. The germline V gene has CDR1 MGHRA and CDR2 YSYEKL. CDR3 sequence: CVSSQGIMTGGGYTF. The CDR3 nucleotides are TGCGTCAGCAGCCAAGGAATAATGACAGGGGGCGGCTACACCTTC.

The table lists this clonotype with many counts. The gene calls are TRBV28 and TRBJ2-7, with 8 bases lining up with TRBD1. Germline V CDR1 and CDR2: MDHEN, SYDVKM. The ends lost 1 base at V and 5 bases at J; junction bases unmatched: 7. This CDR3 contains 15 residues. CDR3 DNA: TGTGCCAGCAGTTTATTAGGGGGACAGGTCAACGAGCAGTACTTC. It yields the protein CASSLLGGQVNEQYF. The whole variable domain, filled in from reference TRBV28 and TRBJ2-7, reads DVKVTQSSRYLVKRTGEKVFLECVQDMDHENMFWYRQDPGLGLRLIYFSYDVKMKEKGDIPEGYSVSREKKERFSLILESASTNQTSMYLCASSLLGGQVNEQYFGPGTRLTVT.

With respect to this clonotype: The missing conserved phenylalanine or tryptophan at the end of this CDR3 makes a read error likely. The chain combines TRBV6-5 with TRBJ2-2; possibly TRBD1 for D (6 bases). Per the germline V gene, CDR1 is MNHEY and CDR2 is SVGAGI. The CDR3 is 14 residues long. In DNA form, the CDR3 reads TGTGCCAGCAGCGGCGACAGGAACACCTGGGAGCTGTTTTAT. Translating gives CASSGDRNTWELFY.

Only one count was recorded for this clonotype. Its ends do not fully match the called genes, so a read error is possible. This chain joins TRBV6-2 or TRBV6-3 and TRBJ2-2; 7 nucleotides align to TRBD1. The CDR3 length is 17 residues. The germline gives CDR1 MNHEY, CDR2 SVGEGT. CDR3 sequence (DNA): TGTGCCAACAAGGGGACCCTGACAGGGTGGAACACCGGGGAGCTGCTTTTT. Amino acids: CANKGTLTGWNTGELLF.

Regarding this clonotype: No conserved phenylalanine or tryptophan ends this CDR3, so it is likely a read error. V and J are TRBV12-3 or TRBV12-4 and TRBJ1-5; D call uncertain. The J call could be wrong; TRBJ2-3 is a better fit for the DNA end. The CDR3 length is 15 residues. CDR3 sequence reads: CASSSEEQPNQPQYI. Written as DNA, the CDR3 is TGTGCCAGCAGTTCGGAAGAACAGCCTAATCAGCCCCAGTATATT.

Regarding this clonotype: Germline and junction disagree at one end, which may indicate a read error. This CDR3 reads CSSSLGLRNEQFF. CDR3 nucleotides: TGTTCCAGCAGCTTGGGTCTGAGAAATGAGCAGTTCTTC. This sequence joins TRBV5-4 and TRBJ2-1; D remains ambiguous. Germline CDR1 is SGHNT and CDR2 is YYREEE (reference sequence). This CDR3 is built from 13 residues.